This T cell receptor beta chain was profiled in a study of T cell responses to AZD1222 COVID-19 vaccine. Germline V gene sequence: CDR1 LGHNA, CDR2 YSLEER. CDR3 length: 16 residues. The V gene lost 0 bases and the J gene lost 4 bases, with 10 bases spanning the gap. A remark on this clone: Its target is not known.

Profiled with immunoSEQ multiplex PCR; TCRdb holds only in-frame clones, not every one. This sample yields approximately 110,000 clones, of which about 92% are seen a single time; roughly 1.1% belongs to the top ten. Study results and limitations: Seropositive AZD1222 recipients at baseline numbered only five or six. Among spike-specific TCRs, nearly half reportedly target unmutated variant regions. No day 14 peak samples; only post-peak repertoires were characterized.

The input for sequencing was peripheral blood, taken on day 0 of AZD1222 vaccination. The chain links TRBV4-3 to TRBJ1-6; D is unclear. The receptor comes from an adult in good health. The CDR3 bases are TGCGCCAGCAGCCAAGAACGTGGAGTTTATAATTCACCCCTCCACTTT. Its translation: CASSQERGVYNSPLHF.